This TCR beta chain was sequenced in a study of blood T cell repertoires in COVID-19 (dated by TCRdb to about 2020). Turning to the overall study: Collaborator samples came from the United States, Italy and Spain and covered acute and convalescent phases of COVID-19. Deeply sampled blood TCRbeta repertoires from subjects exposed to, actively infected with, or recovered from COVID-19 were included in the dataset. Nearly every sample came with metadata listing a de-identified subject ID, COVID-19 status, age in years and sex. The samples were drawn from two sources: the first 160 participants of the ongoing ImmuneRACE study, and 1,200 or so subjects contributed by 6 global collaborators. Where available, HLA class I and class II types were obtained from metadata supplied by the sample provider rather than from assay-based typing. The prospective study material was composed of cDNA or gDNA derived from T cells, B-cell-depleted T cells, or PBMCs. The repertoires were made available in a free public database intended to serve as a resource for research on the immune response to SARS-CoV-2. What the study reported, not specific to this receptor: The amount of clinical and demographic metadata varied by source and participant and was provided uncurated.

With regard to this clone: Which antigen it targets is not known. Base qualities are not recorded, but no much larger clone differs from it by a single base.

Germline trimming: 6 bases from V, 2 bases from J; junction bases outside gene matches: 7. CDR1 SQVTM and CDR2 ANQGSEA are derived from the germline V gene. From its cysteine to its phenylalanine, the CDR3 spans 13 amino acids. Kept here is only the CDR3 DNA, which spans 39 bases and is read in frame from base 1. The collaborating institutions used their own protocols to collect whole blood in K2EDTA tubes. For TCRbeta analysis, collaborators shipped samples as frozen whole blood, isolated PBMCs, or DNA extracted from either of those sample types. TCRbeta CDR3 regions were amplified from genomic DNA using the immunoSEQ Assay, a bias-controlled multiplex PCR. The original pipeline was this. Within the assay, amplification of reference gene primers was used to estimate how many nucleated cells each sample contained. To quantify the absolute abundance of each unique TCRbeta CDR3 rearrangement, sequence reads were collapsed and filtered. For each sample, productive Simpson clonality was calculated as the square root of Simpson's diversity index across productive rearrangements. Here the immuneACCESS table is served through TCRdb, limited to in-frame sequences with V and J called. Missing clones are a known gap in these copies; in checked studies unresolved V genes cover under half, and the rest lacks a known reason. The V and J calls and clone size were taken over from that table, and D and trimming were inferred from the DNA. This sample holds a few hundred thousand clones; 80% to 90% were observed only once. The top ten constitute roughly 1.8% of the sample.

The sequence joins TRBV29-1 to TRBJ2-7; 7 nucleotides in the junction match TRBD1. The sequenced sample consisted of peripheral blood. This sequence was found in a young man with active or convalescent COVID-19. The DNA reads as follows: TGCAGCGTACCTGACAGGGACACCTACGAGCAGTACTTC. Its coded protein is CSVPDRDTYEQYF.